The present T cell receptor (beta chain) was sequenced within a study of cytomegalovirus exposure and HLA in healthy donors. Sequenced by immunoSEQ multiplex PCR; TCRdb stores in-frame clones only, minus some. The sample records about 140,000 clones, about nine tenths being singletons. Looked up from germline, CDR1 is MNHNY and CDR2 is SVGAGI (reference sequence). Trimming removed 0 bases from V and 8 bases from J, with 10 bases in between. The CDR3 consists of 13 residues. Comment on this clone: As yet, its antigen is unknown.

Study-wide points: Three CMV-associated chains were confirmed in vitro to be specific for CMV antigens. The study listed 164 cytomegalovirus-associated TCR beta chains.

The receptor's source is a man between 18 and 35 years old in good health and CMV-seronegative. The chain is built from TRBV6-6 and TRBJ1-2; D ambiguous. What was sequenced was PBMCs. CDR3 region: CASSYSYESGYTF. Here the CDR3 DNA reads TGTGCCAGCAGTTACTCATATGAGTCCGGCTACACCTTC.